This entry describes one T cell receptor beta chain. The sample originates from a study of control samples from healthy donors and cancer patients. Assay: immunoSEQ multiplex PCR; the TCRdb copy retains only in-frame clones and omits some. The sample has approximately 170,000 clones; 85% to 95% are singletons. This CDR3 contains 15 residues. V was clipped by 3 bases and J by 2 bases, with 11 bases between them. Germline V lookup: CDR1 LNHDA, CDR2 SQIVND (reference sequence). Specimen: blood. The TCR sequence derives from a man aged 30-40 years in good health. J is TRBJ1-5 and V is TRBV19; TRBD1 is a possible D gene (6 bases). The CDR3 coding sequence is TGTGCCAGTAGTATCCCAGGGGTAGGCAATCAGCCCCAGCATTTT. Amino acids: CASSIPGVGNQPQHF.